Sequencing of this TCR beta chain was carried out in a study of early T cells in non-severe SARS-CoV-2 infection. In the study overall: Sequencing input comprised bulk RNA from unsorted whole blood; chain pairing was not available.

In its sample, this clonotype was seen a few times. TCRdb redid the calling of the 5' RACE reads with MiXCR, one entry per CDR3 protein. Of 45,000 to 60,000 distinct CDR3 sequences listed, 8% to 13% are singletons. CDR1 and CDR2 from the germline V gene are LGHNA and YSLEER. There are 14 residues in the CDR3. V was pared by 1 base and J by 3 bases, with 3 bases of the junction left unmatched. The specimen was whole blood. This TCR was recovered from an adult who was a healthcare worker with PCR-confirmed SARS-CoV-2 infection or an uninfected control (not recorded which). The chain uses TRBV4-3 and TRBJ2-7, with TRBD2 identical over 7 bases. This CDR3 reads CASSQAASGYEQYF. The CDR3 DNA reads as TGCGCCAGCAGCCAAGCCGCTAGCGGCTACGAGCAGTACTTC.